A selection of T cell receptor beta chains follows, all from one sample in a study of blood T cells in healthy people across ages. MiXCR, applied by TCRdb to the 5' RACE reads, yields one record per CDR3 protein. The sample has 800,000 to 950,000 distinct CDR3 sequences; about 48% are singletons. Sequences were obtained from blood. The receptors shown here come from a man aged 25 to 40 in good health. Both conserved end residues are part of each CDR3. Each record gives: clone size, V gene, CDR3 length, D gene, J gene, CDR3 DNA, CDR3 protein. A D gene is named only where the DNA matches it firmly. Clone size, where shown, is once, few, many, or a class for clones that have expanded.

.	TRBV7-2	16	.	TRBJ2-7	TGTGCCAGCAGCCATGGGGGGGCATCTAGCCCCTACGAGCAGTACTTC	CASSHGGASSPYEQYF
.	TRBV29-1	15	TRBD1	TRBJ2-3	TGCAGCGTTGAGGCGTTGGACAGGGGCACAGATACGCAGTATTTT	CSVEALDRGTDTQYF
.	TRBV11-2	13	.	TRBJ2-7	TGTGCCAGCAGCCCGGACAGTTCCCTCGAGCAGTACTTC	CASSPDSSLEQYF
.	TRBV12-3/TRBV12-4	15	.	TRBJ2-5	TGTGCCAGCAGTTTAAATCCGGGGAGCCGAGAGACCCAGTACTTC	CASSLNPGSRETQYF
few	TRBV7-9	16	.	TRBJ2-7	TGTGCCAGCAGCCCCCGGCTGCTCAGGGAGACCTACGAGCAGTACTTC	CASSPRLLRETYEQYF
.	TRBV19	16	TRBD1	TRBJ2-1	TGTGCCAGTAGTCCAAGGGGCGACAGGGTTAACAATGAGCAGTTCTTC	CASSPRGDRVNNEQFF
.	TRBV5-1	14	.	TRBJ2-7	TGCGCCAGCAGCTTGTGGGAAAGCTCCTACGAGCAGTACTTC	CASSLWESSYEQYF
.	TRBV6-1	17	.	TRBJ1-1	TGTGCCAGCAGTGAAGCGCTTCTGGGTCCTGCTTCCGCTGAAGCTTTCTTT	CASSEALLGPASAEAFF
.	TRBV2	12	.	TRBJ2-7	TGTGCCAGCAGTGAATGGGGTGGCGAGCAGTACTTC	CASSEWGGEQYF
once	TRBV6-1	15	.	TRBJ1-6	TGTGCCAGCAGTGAAGCGCGGACTGCAAGTTCACCCCTCCACTTT	CASSEARTASSPLHF
few	TRBV14	16	.	TRBJ1-2	TGTGCCAGCAGCCAAGATCCGGCCGGACTACTAGATGGCTACACCTTC	CASSQDPAGLLDGYTF
few	TRBV9	15	.	TRBJ2-1	TGTGCCAGCAGCGTAGGGACTGACTCCTACAATGAGCAGTTCTTC	CASSVGTDSYNEQFF
.	TRBV7-3	14	.	TRBJ2-5	TGTGCCAGCAGAGTCGCTTCGGGAGAAGAGACCCAGTACTTC	CASRVASGEETQYF
few	TRBV20-1	13	.	TRBJ2-1	TGCAGTGCTAACTGGGGGCGTGACAATGAGCAGTTCTTC	CSANWGRDNEQFF
.	TRBV7-9	15	.	TRBJ2-7	TGTGCCAGCGGCCAGCGCCAGGCCAGCTCCTACGAGCAGTACTTC	CASGQRQASSYEQYF
.	TRBV5-1	17	.	TRBJ2-5	TGCGCCAGCAGCTTTCGAGCCGGAGGGGTCACCCAAGAGACCCAGTACTTC	CASSFRAGGVTQETQYF
few	TRBV28	15	.	TRBJ2-7	TGTGCCAGCAGTTTTCGGCTGAAGGAAGCCTACGAGCAGTACTTC	CASSFRLKEAYEQYF
.	TRBV12-3/TRBV12-4	16	TRBD1	TRBJ1-5	TGTGCCAGCAGTATTGGACAGGGCATTAGCAATCAGCCCCAGCATTTT	CASSIGQGISNQPQHF
.	TRBV5-1	15	TRBD2	TRBJ2-3	TGCGCCAGCAGTTCCCGGGGGGGCGGCACAGATACGCAGTATTTT	CASSSRGGGTDTQYF
.	TRBV14	18	.	TRBJ1-2	TGTGCCTGCAGCCAAGAGTTGGGCGGACGTCCATCAGATTATGGCTACACCTTC	CACSQELGGRPSDYGYTF
.	TRBV11-3	15	TRBD2	TRBJ2-1	TGTGCCAGCAGCCCTGGGGGGGACTCCTACAATGAGCAGTTCTTC	CASSPGGDSYNEQFF
many	TRBV27	12	TRBD1	TRBJ1-2	TGTGCCAGCAGTACGACAGGGAATGGCTACACCTTC	CASSTTGNGYTF
.	TRBV6-1	14	TRBD2	TRBJ2-7	TGTGCCAGCACAGCGGGGTTATACCTCTACGAGCAGTACTTC	CASTAGLYLYEQYF
.	TRBV11-2	14	TRBD1	TRBJ2-7	TGTGCCAGCAGACCTTCTTCAGGGGGCGGCGAGCAGTACTTC	CASRPSSGGGEQYF
.	TRBV20-1	12	.	TRBJ2-7	TGCAGTGCCGATCAGGGCTACTACGAGCAGTACTTC	CSADQGYYEQYF
.	TRBV6-1	14	.	TRBJ2-7	TGTGCCAGCAGTGAAGGTGCCGGGGCCTACGAGCAGTACTTC	CASSEGAGAYEQYF
many	TRBV29-1	12	.	TRBJ2-7	TGCAGCGTCGGGACCGATCCCTACGAGCAGTACTTC	CSVGTDPYEQYF
.	TRBV9	14	.	TRBJ2-3	TGTGCCAGCAGTATGGATCCAGTCACAGATACGCAGTATTTT	CASSMDPVTDTQYF
.	TRBV7-2	18	.	TRBJ2-3	TGTGCCAGCAGCTTAATGGGGGGGGGACAGAAAGGCCCAGATACGCAGTATTTT	CASSLMGGGQKGPDTQYF
.	TRBV20-1	16	.	TRBJ1-5	TGCAGTGCTAGAGTCGTTCGGGGGGTTAGCAATCAGCCCCAGCATTTT	CSARVVRGVSNQPQHF
.	TRBV5-6	18	TRBD1	TRBJ1-6	TGTGCCAGCAGCGTCCGGGACAGGGGGAGCTCCTATAATTCACCCCTCCACTTT	CASSVRDRGSSYNSPLHF
many	TRBV7-2	15	TRBD1	TRBJ2-1	TGTGCCAGCAGCTCTCAACAGGGGGCTTACAATGAGCAGTTCTTC	CASSSQQGAYNEQFF
once	TRBV6-2/TRBV6-3	15	TRBD1	TRBJ2-6	TGTGCCAGTGCCGACAGGGCCTCTGGGGCCAACGTCCTGACTTTC	CASADRASGANVLTF
.	TRBV4-2	14	.	TRBJ2-1	TGTGCCAGCAGCCAAGTGCTAGGGTCAGATGAGCGGTTCTTC	CASSQVLGSDERFF
few	TRBV5-1	12	.	TRBJ2-7	TGCGCCAGCAGCTCCAATTTCTACGAGCAGTACTTC	CASSSNFYEQYF
.	TRBV7-3	12	.	TRBJ2-2	TGTGCCAGCAGAGTAGACACCGGGGAGCTGTTTTTT	CASRVDTGELFF
few	TRBV4-2	13	.	TRBJ1-2	TGTGCCAGCAGCCAAGATAAAAGTTATGGCTACACCTTC	CASSQDKSYGYTF
few	TRBV27	16	TRBD1	TRBJ2-3	TGTGCCAGCAGTCTACAGGGGGCGATGAGCACAGATACGCAGTATTTT	CASSLQGAMSTDTQYF
.	TRBV6-5	14	.	TRBJ1-1	TGTGCCAGCAGCAATCAGGATTTGGGGACTGAAGCTTTCTTT	CASSNQDLGTEAFF
.	TRBV2	14	TRBD1	TRBJ1-1	TGTGCCAGCAAAGGGACAGGGGGGAGCACTGAAGCTTTCTTT	CASKGTGGSTEAFF
.	TRBV28	15	TRBD2	TRBJ2-7	TGTGCCAGCAGTACAAGCGGGGGGGCCTCCTACGAGCAGTACTTC	CASSTSGGASYEQYF
.	TRBV25-1	14	.	TRBJ1-6	TGTGCCAGCACAGCAGGAGGGTATAATTCACCCCTCCACTTT	CASTAGGYNSPLHF
few	TRBV24-1	14	.	TRBJ1-1	TGTGCCACCAGTGAAAACTCCAGGTCAACTGAAGCTTTCTTT	CATSENSRSTEAFF